The clone carrying this TCR beta chain was counted ten times or more. Its antigen is unknown. The sample comes from a study of CD8 T cells in ankylosing spondylitis. This CDR3 is 15 amino acids long. V was clipped by 3 bases and J by 9 bases; unmatched bases: 6. TCRdb ran MiXCR on the 5' RACE reads and lists one entry per CDR3 protein. The sample has roughly 400,000 distinct CDR3 sequences, around 24% seen once. General study results and limits: Roughly eight highly homologous variants formed a TCR beta motif that appeared characteristic of ankylosing spondylitis blood.

The TCR originated in a male donor with ankylosing spondylitis. The sequencing sample was made of blood, either unsorted or a sorted T cell fraction (not recorded which). J is TRBJ2-1 and V is TRBV12-3 or TRBV12-4; 12 nucleotides agree with TRBD2. CDR3 in DNA: TGTGCCAGCAGTTTCCTAGCGGGAGGGCCGGGTGAGCAGTTCTTC. This translates into CASSFLAGGPGEQFF.